The 9 T cell receptor beta chains listed next were all sequenced from one sample in a study of blood T cell repertoires in COVID-19. Clones were sequenced by immunoSEQ multiplex PCR, and TCRdb holds only the in-frame ones, with some missing. The sample consists of around 60,000 clones, 55% to 75% of them appearing once. The sample consisted of peripheral blood. The receptors derive from a woman aged 65 to 85 with COVID-19, enrolled during active disease.

The chain uses TRBV7-3 and TRBJ1-3; TRBD1 agrees at 8 bases. V lost 5 bases to trimming and J lost 4 bases; unmatched junction nucleotides: 4. Germline CDR1 is SGHTA and CDR2 is FQGTGA. CDR3 length: 14 residues. The CDR3 reads CASSPTGGGNTIYF. DNA for the CDR3: TGTGCCAGCAGCCCCACAGGGGGAGGAAACACCATATATTTT.

The rearrangement uses TRBV6-2 or TRBV6-3 and TRBJ2-1, with TRBD1 matching 12 bases. Trimming at V came to 2 bases and at J to 8 bases, leaving 4 bases not matched to a gene. CDR1 is MNHEY, CDR2 SVGEGT, per germline. This CDR3 comprises 15 residues. CDR3 in amino acids: CASSYGTGGWDEQFF. The CDR3 bases are TGTGCCAGCAGTTACGGGACAGGGGGCTGGGATGAGCAGTTCTTC.

The gene calls are TRBV2 and TRBJ1-2; D gene unclear. There are 12 residues in the CDR3. V lost 2 bases and J lost 5, with 6 bases in between. Germline assignment: CDR1 SNHLY and CDR2 FYNNEI. DNA of the CDR3: TGTGCCAGCAGTGAACAGGAATATGGCTACACCTTC. It yields the protein CASSEQEYGYTF.

A single count supports this clone. V gene TRBV6-2 or TRBV6-3 combines with J gene TRBJ2-2; D unresolved. The V end was cut by 5 bases, the J end by 2 bases, with 18 bases between. The CDR3 spans 17 residues. Germline V gives CDR1 MNHEY, CDR2 SVGEGT. The DNA for the CDR3 is TGTGCCAGCAGTCCATTACTTTTTGGGCTTAACACCGGGGAGCTGTTTTTT. Its translation: CASSPLLFGLNTGELFF.

Remarks on this clone: A read error may account for a junction end that differs from germline. V usage is TRBV7-7 and J usage is TRBJ2-1, with 7 bases matching TRBD1. The CDR3 runs to 15 residues. CDR1 and CDR2 from the germline V gene are SSHAT and FNYEAQ (reference sequence). The CDR3 spells CASSLDGQVYNEQFF. The CDR3 nucleotides read TGTGCTAGCAGCTTAGACGGACAGGTATACAATGAGCAGTTCTTC.

This chain uses TRBV5-1 with TRBJ2-1; 9 bases match TRBD2. CDR3 length: 15 residues. Per the germline V gene, CDR1 is SGHRS and CDR2 is YFSETQ. The V segment lost 5 bases and the J segment 0 bases; nucleotides outside the gene matches: 3. This chain's CDR3 is CASSLSGSSYNEQFF. In DNA form, the CDR3 reads TGCGCCAGCAGTCTTAGCGGGAGCTCCTACAATGAGCAGTTCTTC.

The gene calls are TRBV5-1 and TRBJ1-2; 9 nucleotides match TRBD1. This CDR3 has 15 amino acids. The germline CDR1 and CDR2 sequences are SGHRS and YFSETQ. V was clipped by 4 bases and J by 6 bases; unmatched bases: 10. Written as DNA, the CDR3 is TGCGCCAGCAGCGGCACAGGGGGCGCACTTGATGGCTACACCTTC. Protein sequence: CASSGTGGALDGYTF.

Only a few counts were recorded for this clone. V and J are TRBV21-1 and TRBJ1-5; the table's TRBD1 call for D was not verified on the DNA. TRBV21-1 counts as a pseudogene. The length of the CDR3 is 15 residues. CDR3 sequence (DNA): TGTGCCAGCAGCCTCCACGACAGGGATTCTCAGCCCCAGCATTTT. Translating it yields CASSLHDRDSQPQHF.

This clone was detected only a few times. The chain couples TRBV6-5 to TRBJ2-5, with TRBD1 identical over 12 bases. Germline CDR1 is MNHEY and CDR2 is SVGAGI. The V segment lost 5 bases and the J segment 5 bases; nucleotides outside the gene matches: 6. The CDR3 sequence is 15 residues long. CDR3 in amino acids: CASSRDRGQGETQYF. In DNA form, the CDR3 reads TGTGCCAGCAGTCGGGACAGGGGGCAGGGGGAGACCCAGTACTTC.